The 19 T cell receptor beta chains below all came from one sample that was sequenced in a study of identical twins (dated by TCRdb to about 2016). Libraries were built with 5' RACE. Sequencing was performed on an Illumina HiSeq 2000. The public sequencing data were trimmed at Q25 with fastp and processed into clonotypes with MiXCR by TCRdb, which kept only in-frame beta chains. Entries are consolidated by CDR3 protein sequence, retaining the most common genes and DNA. The sample records 700,000 to 950,000 distinct CDR3 sequences, more than 9% of which are singletons. Of the sample, 1.5% to 2% falls within the top ten clones. The sample was also linked to a second study, of yellow fever vaccine responses in identical twins.

The sequenced sample was PBMCs. The receptors originated from a woman between 18 and 29 years old in good health.

This clonotype came up many times. The V call is TRBV5-1, the J call TRBJ2-1; 10 bases are a match to TRBD1. The CDR3 loop spans 15 amino acids. The V and J ends lost 0 bases and 6 bases, in that order; junction bases with no gene match: 3. CDR1 SGHRS and CDR2 YFSETQ come from the germline V gene. The CDR3 spells CASSLGRTGGNEQFF. The CDR3 DNA reads TGCGCCAGCAGCTTGGGACGGACAGGGGGCAATGAGCAGTTCTTC.

This chain joins TRBV19 and TRBJ2-1, with TRBD2 identical over 7 bases. This CDR3 contains 16 residues. J was trimmed by 5 bases and V by 4 bases; bases with no gene match: 11. Looked up from germline, CDR1 is LNHDA and CDR2 is SQIVND (reference sequence). The CDR3 reads CASSNSLQLANNEQFF. In nucleotides, the CDR3 is TGTGCCAGTAGTAATTCTCTACAACTAGCGAACAATGAGCAGTTCTTC.

The CDR3, as DNA: TGCAGTGCTAGACAAATAACTAGTTCTTTTGAGCAGTTCTTC. Residues: CSARQITSSFEQFF. The V gene is TRBV20-1, the J gene TRBJ2-1, with a possible D match to TRBD2 (5 bases). Germline values: CDR1 DFQATT, CDR2 SNEGSKA (reference sequence). Deletions cut 2 bases from V and 9 bases from J, with 17 bases between. This CDR3 has 14 residues.

CDR3 sequence (DNA): TGTGCCAGCAGTAGACTAGCCCTCTCTGTAGTTTCCTACGAGCAGTACTTC. As protein: CASSRLALSVVSYEQYF. This sequence joins TRBV28 and TRBJ2-7; 7 bases align to TRBD2. The length of the CDR3 is 17 residues. Germline V gene data show CDR1 as MDHEN and CDR2 as SYDVKM. Trimming at V came to 5 bases and at J to 1 base, leaving 14 bases not matched to a gene. The variable domain in full, with the rest retrieved from reference TRBV28 and TRBJ2-7, is DVKVTQSSRYLVKRTGEKVFLECVQDMDHENMFWYRQDPGLGLRLIYFSYDVKMKEKGDIPEGYSVSREKKERFSLILESASTNQTSMYLCASSRLALSVVSYEQYFGPGTRLTVT.

CDR3 residues: CASSVANHPSYNEQFF. DNA of the CDR3: TGTGCCAGCAGCGTAGCTAACCACCCCTCCTACAATGAGCAGTTCTTC. The chain recombines TRBV9 with TRBJ2-1, with no clear D. Germline V gene lookup returns CDR1 SGDLS and CDR2 YYNGEE. With 0 bases removed from V and 0 bases from J, the gap between germline ends came to 10 bases. The CDR3 runs to 16 residues.

This rearrangement joins TRBV5-1 to TRBJ2-7; the D is unclear. V was pared by 2 bases and J by 0 bases, with 18 bases between. CDR1 and CDR2 from the germline V gene are SGHRS and YFSETQ. The CDR3 consists of 17 residues. CDR3 coding DNA: TGCGCCAGCAGCTTTGGTTGCCAGGAGATCAGCTCCTACGAGCAGTACGTC. Protein: CASSFGCQEISSYEQYV.

In this sample, this clonotype turned up a few times. The chain joins TRBV2 to TRBJ2-1; D not resolved. Looked up from germline, CDR1 is SNHLY and CDR2 is FYNNEI. The CDR3 contains 15 residues. V lost 5 bases, J lost 2 bases, and 13 bases lay in between. CDR3 loop: CASSKGWATYNEQFF. In nucleotides, the CDR3 is TGTGCCAGCAGTAAAGGGTGGGCCACCTACAATGAGCAGTTCTTC.

This rearrangement joins TRBV11-3 to TRBJ2-3; D uncertain. Germline V gene sequence: CDR1 SGHNT, CDR2 YENEEA. V lost 5 bases and J lost 9, with 27 bases in between. The CDR3 runs to 17 residues. The CDR3 nucleotides are TGTGCCAGCAGCCGGACGACCGGGCCATTGTCAAGTAGCACGCAGTATTTT. Its translation is CASSRTTGPLSSSTQYF. Together with reference TRBV11-3 and TRBJ2-3, the CDR3 gives the full variable domain: EAGVVQSPRYKIIEKKQPVAFWCNPISGHNTLYWYLQNLGQGPELLIRYENEEAVDDSQLPKDRFSAERLKGVDSTLKIQPAELGDSAVYLCASSRTTGPLSSSTQYFGPGTRLTVL.

This clonotype was observed a handful of times. This rearrangement joins TRBV20-1 to TRBJ1-1, with no clear D. The germline V gene encodes CDR1 DFQATT and CDR2 SNEGSKA (reference sequence). The CDR3 consists of 14 residues. The V end was cut by 0 bases, the J end by 4 bases, with 12 bases between. In DNA form, the CDR3 reads TGCAGTGCTAGAGAGTCGGATAAGGTCACTGAAGCTTTCTTT. Translated: CSARESDKVTEAFF.

This clonotype has more than one count but fewer than ten. This chain joins TRBV20-1 and TRBJ2-1; 7 nucleotides match TRBD2. Per the germline V gene, CDR1 is DFQATT and CDR2 is SNEGSKA (reference sequence). The V and J ends lost 0 bases and 3 bases, in that order; junction bases with no gene match: 11. The CDR3 is 17 residues long. The CDR3 is CSARDLWRERSYNEQFF. The CDR3 nucleotides are TGCAGTGCTAGAGATTTATGGCGGGAGAGGAGCTACAATGAGCAGTTCTTC.

The chain joins TRBV15 to TRBJ2-1, with D perhaps matching TRBD2 (6 bases). CDR1 and CDR2 from the germline V gene are LNHNV and YYDKDF (reference sequence). The CDR3 totals 15 residues. The V end was cut by 1 base, the J end by 12 bases, with 19 bases between. This chain's CDR3 is CATSRVGGRMNGQFF. The CDR3 bases are TGTGCCACCAGCAGAGTGGGAGGAAGAATGAACGGGCAGTTCTTC.

The J gene is TRBJ2-5, the V gene TRBV27; no clear D gene. Germline CDR1 reads MNHEY; CDR2 reads SMNVEV (reference sequence). The length of the CDR3 is 16 residues. Trimming left V 5 bases short and J 0 bases short, with 16 bases between. The CDR3 sequence is CASSLGDNTYQETQYF. DNA for the CDR3: TGTGCCAGCAGTCTGGGTGATAACACGTACCAAGAGACCCAGTACTTC.

At least ten counts were recorded for this clonotype. The J gene is TRBJ2-2, the V gene TRBV5-1; tentative D call: TRBD1 (6 bases). This CDR3 spans 16 amino acids. V gave up 4 bases and J gave up 0 bases, with 13 bases separating them. Germline-derived CDR1 and CDR2 are SGHRS and YFSETQ. CDR3 loop: CASSVGTNSNTGELFF. CDR3 bases: TGCGCCAGCAGCGTCGGGACAAACTCGAACACCGGGGAGCTGTTTTTT.

The chain couples TRBV7-6 to TRBJ2-5; D is uncertain. V was pared by 4 bases and J by 8 bases, with 8 bases between. From germline, CDR1 is SGHVS and CDR2 FNYEAQ. This CDR3 region has 11 residues. This chain's CDR3 is CASSSRKTQYF. As DNA, the CDR3 is TGTGCCAGCAGCTCTCGAAAAACCCAGTACTTC.

This clonotype was detected ten times or more. The chain joins TRBV20-1 to TRBJ2-5; 9 bases line up with TRBD1. The CDR3 sequence is 12 residues long. Germline loops: CDR1 DFQATT, CDR2 SNEGSKA (reference sequence). V lost 6 bases to trimming and J lost 5 bases; unmatched junction nucleotides: 4. CDR3 DNA: TGCAGTGCCAGGACAGGGGCGGAGACCCAGTACTTC. Residues: CSARTGAETQYF.

The chain employs TRBV2 and TRBJ2-7; D remains unclear. The CDR3 is 13 amino acids. The germline V gene encodes CDR1 SNHLY and CDR2 FYNNEI. Between the trimmed V and J ends, which lost 3 bases and 4 bases, there was a span of 10 bases. The CDR3 sequence is CASSEYFGYEQYV. Written as DNA, the CDR3 is TGTGCCAGCAGTGAGTATTTTGGATACGAGCAGTACGTC.

The V gene is TRBV6-5, the J gene TRBJ1-2; 8 bases are shared with TRBD1. The germline gives CDR1 MNHEY, CDR2 SVGAGI. The CDR3 totals 14 residues. Trimming at V came to 0 bases and at J to 3 bases, leaving 0 bases not matched to a gene. CDR3 sequence (DNA): TGTGCCAGCAGTTACTCGACAGGGGACTATGGCTACACCTTC. It codes for CASSYSTGDYGYTF.

This clonotype has just a few counts. The J gene is TRBJ2-1, the V gene TRBV7-8; D is ambiguous. The CDR3 loop spans 16 amino acids. Trimming stripped 5 bases from V and 0 bases from J, with 14 bases between. The germline V gene has CDR1 SGHVS and CDR2 FQNEAQ. The CDR3 coding sequence is TGTGCCAGCAGCCACCAACGTTGGAGCTCCTACAATGAGCAGTTCTTC. Its protein product is CASSHQRWSSYNEQFF.

This clonotype was seen only a few times. V usage is TRBV18 and J usage is TRBJ1-6; D gene ambiguous. In germline, CDR1 is KGHSH, CDR2 LQKENI. The V and J ends lost 6 bases and 5 bases respectively, with 14 bases between them. The CDR3 runs to 15 residues. As DNA, the CDR3 is TGTGCCAGCTCGCTGGGTACTGGGAATAATTCACCCCTCCACTTT. Its protein is CASSLGTGNNSPLHF.